The present T cell receptor (beta chain) was sequenced within a study of beta chain features in type 1 diabetes. Every bit of the isolated RNA underwent reverse transcription, so sequencing read expressed TCRB transcripts. Measured with immunoSEQ multiplex PCR; TCRdb has only the in-frame clones, and not every one. The table has 200,000 to 250,000 clones, 25% to 30% seen once. The sequence came from a man between 25 and 39 years old in good health. Sample: central memory CD4+ T cells from blood.

The DNA of the CDR3 is TGTGCCAGCAGCGCGATGGACAGAAGAGGCGAGCAGTACTTC. Translation gives CASSAMDRRGEQYF. The rearrangement joins TRBV9 to TRBJ2-7, with D perhaps matching TRBD1 (6 bases). V was pared by 3 bases and J by 6 bases, with 16 bases between. This CDR3 comprises 14 residues. Germline assignment: CDR1 SGDLS and CDR2 YYNGEE.